This T cell receptor (beta chain) was retrieved from a study of cytomegalovirus exposure and HLA in healthy donors. The V end lost 0 bases, the J end lost 0 bases, and 16 bases lay between the germline ends. Germline CDR1 SGHRS, CDR2 YFSETQ. The CDR3 spans 18 residues. Repertoires were generated with immunoSEQ multiplex PCR, while TCRdb's copy carries only in-frame clones and drops some. Found here are some 140,000 clones, about 83% of them singletons; the top ten hold over 1.1%. The material sequenced was PBMCs. The receptor was isolated from a woman aged 25 to 39 in good health and CMV-seronegative. The chain employs TRBV5-1 and TRBJ2-1; maybe TRBD2 (5 bases). CDR3 residues: CASSLAGGSGSSYNEQFF. The CDR3 nucleotides read TGCGCCAGCAGCTTGGCCGGTGGAAGCGGAAGCTCCTACAATGAGCAGTTCTTC.